The sequence of this TCR beta chain was determined in a study of cytomegalovirus exposure and HLA in healthy donors. The CDR3 runs 14 residues. The germline V gene has CDR1 SGHVS and CDR2 FQNEAQ. Trimming pared 5 bases from V and 2 bases from J, leaving 13 bases between. PCR was performed using 60 Vbeta and 13 Jbeta primers. Clones were sequenced by immunoSEQ multiplex PCR, and TCRdb holds only the in-frame ones, with some missing. The sample comprises 180,000 or so clones, approximately 80% of which are singletons, and about 0.82% rests with the top ten. Study findings and constraints: In a later analysis, across HLA loci, associated TCR counts were highest for DRB1, lowest for HLA-C.

This clone was observed a single time. What it recognizes is unknown. This clonotype was obtained from a woman aged 18-29 years in good health and CMV-seronegative. The sample comprised PBMCs. The chain is built from TRBV7-8 and TRBJ2-7, with D tentatively TRBD1 (6 bases). The CDR3 region has the DNA TGTGCCAGCAGCCCAGGGACAATTACCTACGAGCAGTACTTC. Its translation is CASSPGTITYEQYF.